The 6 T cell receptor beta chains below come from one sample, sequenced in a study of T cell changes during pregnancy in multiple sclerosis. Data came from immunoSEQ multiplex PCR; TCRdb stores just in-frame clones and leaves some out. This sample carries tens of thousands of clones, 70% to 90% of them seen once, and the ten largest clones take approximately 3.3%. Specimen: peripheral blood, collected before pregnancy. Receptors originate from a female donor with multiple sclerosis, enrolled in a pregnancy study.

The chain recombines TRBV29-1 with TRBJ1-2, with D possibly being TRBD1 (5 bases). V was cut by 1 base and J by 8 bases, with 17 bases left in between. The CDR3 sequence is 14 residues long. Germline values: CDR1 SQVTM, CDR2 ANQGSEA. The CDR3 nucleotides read TGCAGCGTTGAAGTGGAGGACGGGGGTTACGGCTACACCTTC. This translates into CSVEVEDGGYGYTF.

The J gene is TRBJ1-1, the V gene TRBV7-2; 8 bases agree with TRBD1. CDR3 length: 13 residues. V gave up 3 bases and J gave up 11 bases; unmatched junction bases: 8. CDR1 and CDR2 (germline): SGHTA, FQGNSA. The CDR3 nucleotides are TGTGCCAGCAGCTTGACTCGGGACAGGAGCGCTTTCTTT. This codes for CASSLTRDRSAFF.

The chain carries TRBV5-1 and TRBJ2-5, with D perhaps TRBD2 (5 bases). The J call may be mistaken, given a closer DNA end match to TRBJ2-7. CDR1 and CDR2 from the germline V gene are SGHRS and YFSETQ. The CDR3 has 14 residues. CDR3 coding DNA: TGCGCCAGCAGCTTTACCCGGGGTTCCTACGAGCAGTACTTC. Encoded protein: CASSFTRGSYEQYF.

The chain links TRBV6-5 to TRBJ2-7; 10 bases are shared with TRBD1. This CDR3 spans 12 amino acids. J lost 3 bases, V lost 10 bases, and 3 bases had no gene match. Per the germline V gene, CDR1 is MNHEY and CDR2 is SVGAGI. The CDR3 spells CAIGTGVYEQYF. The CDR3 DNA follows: TGTGCCATTGGGACAGGGGTCTACGAGCAGTACTTC.

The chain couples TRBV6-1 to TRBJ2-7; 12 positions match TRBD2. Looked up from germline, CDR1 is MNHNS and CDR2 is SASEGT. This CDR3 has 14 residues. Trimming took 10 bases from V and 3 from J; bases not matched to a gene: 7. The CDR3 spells CAIRTSGTFYEQYF. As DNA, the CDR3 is TGTGCCATACGGACTAGCGGGACGTTCTACGAGCAGTACTTC.

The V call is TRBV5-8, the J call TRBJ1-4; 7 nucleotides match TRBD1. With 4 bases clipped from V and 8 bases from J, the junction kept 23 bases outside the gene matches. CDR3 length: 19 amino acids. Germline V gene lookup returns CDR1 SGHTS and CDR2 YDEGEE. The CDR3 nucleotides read TGTGCCAGCAGCACCTACCGCGGGACAGTTAGTCACACGGAGGAAAAACTGTTTTTT. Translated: CASSTYRGTVSHTEEKLFF. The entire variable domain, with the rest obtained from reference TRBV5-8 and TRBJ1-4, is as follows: EAGVTQSPTHLIKTRGQQATLRCSPISGHTSVYWYQQALGLGLQFLLWYDEGEERNRGNFPPRFSGRQFPNYSSELNVNALELEDSALYLCASSTYRGTVSHTEEKLFFGSGTQLSVL.